This record looks at one TCR beta chain sequence and its context. This specimen belongs to a study of blood T cell repertoires in COVID-19. In the study overall: PBMCs, B-cell-depleted T cells, or T cells were the source of the cDNA or gDNA that made up the material.

Donors were grouped by their self-reported clinical history. Clones were sequenced by immunoSEQ multiplex PCR, and TCRdb holds only the in-frame ones, with some missing. This table has 300,000 to 500,000 clones, 88% appearing once. Sequencing was performed on PBMCs or T cells enriched from blood (not recorded which). The TCR was taken from a woman under 40 with acute COVID-19.

CDR3 region: CASSRPGSTTDTQYF. CDR3 bases: TGTGCCAGCAGTAGGCCGGGGTCTACCACAGATACGCAGTATTTT. J is TRBJ2-3 and V is TRBV25-1; TRBD2 is a possible D gene (5 bases). The germline CDR1 and CDR2 sequences are MGHDK and SYGVNS. V shed 5 bases and J shed 2 bases, with 14 bases lying between them. The CDR3 runs to 15 residues.